These 21 T cell receptor beta chains came from one sample sequenced in a study of glioma-infiltrating T cells. Amplification of TCR alpha and beta CDR3 regions from RNA used iRepertoire nested multiplex PCR. Each CDR3 protein gets one entry after TCRdb re-called the multiplex PCR reads with MiXCR. The data contain 100,000 to 150,000 distinct CDR3 sequences, under 30% of them singletons. The specimen sequenced was glioma tissue, nonneoplastic brain tissue, or PBMCs (not recorded which). The receptors shown here come from a human donor with low-grade glioma or glioblastoma, undergoing nonglioma brain surgery, or in good health (not recorded which).

This clonotype has a count of ten or more. The CDR3 here is CASSGDTDTQYF. The CDR3 DNA reads TGTGCCAGTTCCGGGGACACAGATACGCAGTATTTT. The rearrangement joins TRBV6-1 to TRBJ2-3; perhaps TRBD2 as D (5 bases). The CDR3 contains 12 residues. The ends were cut back, 9 bases at V and 2 bases at J, with 9 bases in the middle. Germline V gene lookup returns CDR1 MNHNS and CDR2 SASEGT.

This clonotype has at least ten counts. The V gene is TRBV24-1, the J gene TRBJ1-2; D uncertain. V dropped 6 bases and J dropped 5 bases, with 9 bases sitting between them. Germline V gene lookup returns CDR1 KGHDR and CDR2 SFDVKD. CDR3 size: 12 residues. The CDR3 sequence is CATSKTGYGYTF. The CDR3 nucleotides are TGTGCCACCAGTAAGACGGGTTATGGCTACACCTTC.

J is TRBJ2-2 and V is TRBV7-9; 7 bases map to TRBD1. Per germline, CDR1 SEHNR and CDR2 FQNEAQ (reference sequence). The CDR3 totals 15 residues. V trimming: 6 bases; J trimming: 4 bases; junction bases outside the gene matches: 8. This CDR3 reads CASRPLWTGTGELFF. DNA for the CDR3: TGTGCCAGCAGACCATTGTGGACAGGCACCGGGGAGCTGTTTTTT.

At least ten counts were recorded for this clonotype. This rearrangement joins TRBV15 to TRBJ2-3; the match to TRBD2 covers 8 bases. The CDR3 spans 14 residues. V dropped 5 bases and J dropped 4; count of bases not matched to a gene: 5. Germline CDR1 and CDR2: LNHNV and YYDKDF (reference sequence). The chain's CDR3 is CATSAPGGPDTQYF. The CDR3 DNA sequence: TGTGCCACCAGCGCCCCGGGGGGGCCAGATACGCAGTATTTT.

The sample holds a few counts of this clonotype. V gene TRBV20-1 combines with J gene TRBJ2-2; D unclear. There are 15 residues in the CDR3. The V end lost 0 bases, the J end lost 1 base, and 9 bases lay between the germline ends. Germline V gene sequence: CDR1 DFQATT, CDR2 SNEGSKA (reference sequence). The CDR3 sequence is CSARDFTRNTGELFF. The CDR3 coding sequence is TGCAGTGCTAGAGATTTCACCAGGAACACCGGGGAGCTGTTTTTT.

This clonotype was detected many times. V usage is TRBV27 and J usage is TRBJ2-1; 10 bases match TRBD2. Looked up from germline, CDR1 is MNHEY and CDR2 is SMNVEV (reference sequence). The J segment lost 8 bases and the V segment lost 4 bases, leaving 5 bases of the junction unmatched. The CDR3 is made up of 14 amino acids. The CDR3 loop reads CASSSGLASHEQFF. The CDR3 region has the DNA TGTGCCAGCAGTTCGGGACTAGCGAGCCATGAGCAGTTCTTC.

This clonotype was seen a few times. The chain carries TRBV7-9 and TRBJ2-3; 10 bases line up with TRBD1. This CDR3 has 17 residues. Trimming at V came to 2 bases and at J to 4 bases, leaving 9 bases not matched to a gene. The germline CDR1 and CDR2 sequences are SEHNR and FQNEAQ (reference sequence). Written as DNA, the CDR3 is TGTGCCAGCAGCTTAAGGAGGGGGACAGGGGTTCCAGATACGCAGTATTTT. Protein: CASSLRRGTGVPDTQYF.

A word on this clonotype: An end of the junction does not agree with germline; a read error may underlie this. This chain's CDR3 is CASIQDRGGTTEAFF. CDR3 DNA sequence: TGTGCCAGCATCCAAGATCGAGGGGGTACCACTGAAGCTTTCTTT. This chain links TRBV4-2 with TRBJ1-1; a weak D match, TRBD1 (6 bases). This CDR3 has 15 amino acids. Germline V gives CDR1 LGHNA, CDR2 YNFKEQ.

The table lists this clonotype with many counts. The chain joins TRBV6-6 to TRBJ1-1; the D is unclear. The CDR3 spans 16 residues. Trimming left V 2 bases short and J 0 bases short, with 13 bases between. Germline V gene lookup returns CDR1 MNHNY and CDR2 SVGAGI (reference sequence). The CDR3 region is CASSYGVMWLNTEAFF. Here the CDR3 DNA reads TGTGCCAGCAGTTACGGGGTGATGTGGCTGAACACTGAAGCTTTCTTT.

This clonotype occurred many times. This sequence joins TRBV20-1 and TRBJ2-1; D perhaps matches TRBD2 (7 bases). The CDR3 is 17 amino acids. The V end was cut by 5 bases, the J end by 0 bases, with 20 bases between. The V gene's germline CDR1 is DFQATT and CDR2 SNEGSKA (reference sequence). The CDR3 spells CSARGGGGPSSYNEQFF. The CDR3 DNA reads TGCAGTGCTCGCGGGGGCGGGGGCCCGAGCTCCTACAATGAGCAGTTCTTC.

The chain combines TRBV7-2 with TRBJ2-1; D remains unclear. Trimming took 0 bases from V and 0 from J, leaving 6 bases between them. CDR3 length: 15 residues. The germline V gene has CDR1 SGHTA and CDR2 FQGNSA. DNA of the CDR3: TGTGCCAGCAGCTTAGCCAGAGGCTCCTACAATGAGCAGTTCTTC. Protein sequence: CASSLARGSYNEQFF.

This clonotype was observed at least ten times. This CDR3 reads CASSLASKKETQYF. In DNA, the CDR3 is TGTGCCAGCAGCTTAGCTTCGAAAAAAGAGACCCAGTACTTC. The chain joins TRBV7-2 to TRBJ2-5; D uncertain. The germline V and J ends were trimmed by 0 bases and 3 bases, with 8 bases remaining between them. Germline V gives CDR1 SGHTA, CDR2 FQGNSA. CDR3 size: 14 residues.

At least ten counts were recorded for this clonotype. The J gene is TRBJ2-1, the V gene TRBV28; 7 bases are shared with TRBD1. From germline, CDR1 is MDHEN and CDR2 SYDVKM. The CDR3 has 15 amino acids. The junction had 9 bases not matched to a gene; V was cut back by 4 bases and J by 6 bases. In DNA form, the CDR3 reads TGTGCCAGCAGTTCCCTTGGGACAGTGGGCAATGAGCAGTTCTTC. It translates to CASSSLGTVGNEQFF.

This clonotype was counted at least ten times. This rearrangement joins TRBV20-1 to TRBJ1-2; TRBD1 is a possible D gene (5 bases). CDR1 is DFQATT and CDR2 is SNEGSKA in the germline V gene (reference sequence). The V end was cut by 0 bases, the J end by 3 bases, with 11 bases between. The CDR3 totals 14 residues. CDR3 protein: CSARDFQGDYGYTF. The DNA for the CDR3 is TGCAGTGCTAGAGATTTCCAAGGGGACTATGGCTACACCTTC.

This clonotype was seen a handful of times. This rearrangement joins TRBV2 to TRBJ2-1, with TRBD1 as a possible D gene (6 bases). Germline-derived CDR1 and CDR2 are SNHLY and FYNNEI. This CDR3 comprises 11 residues. Between the trimmed V and J ends, which lost 7 bases and 7 bases, there was a span of 8 bases. The DNA for the CDR3 is TGTGCCAGCATAGGACAGAATGAGCAGTTCTTC. It translates to CASIGQNEQFF.

This clonotype came up many times. The chain joins TRBV20-1 to TRBJ1-5, with 7 bases matching TRBD1. Looked up from germline, CDR1 is DFQATT and CDR2 is SNEGSKA (reference sequence). The CDR3 has 13 amino acids. The V segment lost 4 bases and the J segment 5 bases; nucleotides outside the gene matches: 5. The CDR3 loop reads CSAIRDSDQPQHF. The CDR3 region has the DNA TGCAGTGCTATCCGGGACAGCGATCAGCCCCAGCATTTT.

In its sample, this clonotype was seen once. The chain uses TRBV3-1 and TRBJ2-5; D uncertain. Germline V lookup: CDR1 LGHDT, CDR2 YNNKEL (reference sequence). This CDR3 comprises 12 residues. Trimming left V 3 bases short and J 5 bases short, with 7 bases between. CDR3 region: CASSHPWETQYF. The CDR3 nucleotides read TGTGCCAGCAGCCATCCTTGGGAGACCCAGTACTTC.

The gene calls are TRBV3-1 and TRBJ2-4; 7 nucleotides line up with TRBD1. Per the germline V gene, CDR1 is LGHDT and CDR2 is YNNKEL (reference sequence). CDR3 length equals 16 residues. J lost 1 base, V lost 4 bases, and 7 bases had no gene match. In DNA, the CDR3 is TGTGCCAGCAGCCCCCCGACAGGGTGGGCCAAAAACATTCAGTACTTC. Encoded protein: CASSPPTGWAKNIQYF.

The table lists this clonotype with a few counts. This chain links TRBV29-1 with TRBJ1-2; perhaps TRBD1 as D (5 bases). With 7 bases removed from V and 0 bases from J, the gap between germline ends came to 18 bases. The CDR3 is 15 residues long. The germline V gene encodes CDR1 SQVTM and CDR2 ANQGSEA. The CDR3 nucleotides are TGCAGCGCCACGACGGGACGGATGTCTAACTATGGCTACACCTTC. Amino acid sequence: CSATTGRMSNYGYTF. Using reference TRBV29-1 and TRBJ1-2 for the parts outside the CDR3, the full variable domain is SAVISQKPSRDICQRGTSLTIQCQVDSQVTMMFWYRQQPGQSLTLIATANQGSEATYESGFVIDKFPISRPNLTFSTLTVSNMSPEDSSIYLCSATTGRMSNYGYTFGSGTRLTVV.

This clonotype was seen repeatedly, ten times or more. The chain recombines TRBV19 with TRBJ1-1; D unresolved. Germline CDR1 and CDR2: LNHDA and SQIVND (reference sequence). Between the trimmed V and J ends, which lost 3 bases and 5 bases, there was a span of 10 bases. This CDR3 has 13 residues. CDR3: CASSIRESTEAFF. The CDR3 DNA sequence: TGTGCCAGTAGTATTAGGGAGTCGACTGAAGCTTTCTTT.

This clonotype was found many times. The CDR3 spells CASSSGRTEAFF. Written as DNA, the CDR3 is TGTGCCAGCAGCTCGGGACGGACAGAAGCTTTCTTT. The gene calls are TRBV7-6 and TRBJ1-1; a weak D match, TRBD1 (5 bases). The CDR3 loop spans 12 amino acids. Germline lookup yields CDR1 SGHVS and CDR2 FNYEAQ. V dropped 4 bases and J dropped 8 bases, with 11 bases sitting between them.